The 28 T cell receptor beta chains in this list originate from one sample, sequenced in a study of blood T cell repertoires in COVID-19 (dated by TCRdb to 2020 to 2022). The protocol used for the library was the immunoSEQ multiplex PCR assay. The table comes from immuneACCESS by way of TCRdb, which keeps in-frame sequences with V and J called. Part of the clones is missing from these tables; in studies checked, under half for an unresolved V gene and the rest for unknown reasons. The sample table holds fewer than 250,000 clones, of which roughly 85% were seen once. Jointly, the top ten make up 3% to 4% of the sample. The sequencing input was PBMCs or T cells enriched from blood (not recorded which). Receptors were obtained from a woman between 40 and 50 years old with acute COVID-19.

In its sample, this clone was seen a few times. This CDR3 is also generated by other DNA sequences in the sample. The rearrangement joins TRBV19 to TRBJ1-2; no firm D call. The ends were cut back, 5 bases at V and 1 base at J, with 8 bases in the middle. Germline V gene sequence: CDR1 LNHDA, CDR2 SQIVND (reference sequence). The CDR3 extends over 13 amino acids. CDR3 residues: CASSLQDNYGYTF. The CDR3, as DNA: TGTGCCAGTAGTCTCCAGGATAACTATGGCTACACCTTC.

This CDR3 is CASKRESTDTQYF. In DNA, the CDR3 is TGTGCCAGCAAGCGGGAGAGCACAGATACGCAGTATTTT. The V and J genes are TRBV28 and TRBJ2-3, with 8 bases aligning to TRBD2. The CDR3 runs 13 residues. CDR1 is MDHEN, CDR2 SYDVKM, per germline. After removal of 7 bases from V and 0 bases from J, the junction contained 0 bases not matched to a gene.

The V gene is TRBV29-1, the J gene TRBJ2-7; TRBD2 matches at 14 bases. With 4 bases clipped from V and 2 bases from J, the junction kept 10 bases outside the gene matches. Germline CDR1 is SQVTM and CDR2 is ANQGSEA. The CDR3 is 17 residues long. The CDR3 region has the DNA TGCAGCGTTGGTACCCCCCTGACTAGCGGGAGGGCCTACGAGCAGTACTTC. This translates into CSVGTPLTSGRAYEQYF.

This clone was counted a single time. V is TRBV30 and J is TRBJ2-1, with a weak D call TRBD2 (7 bases). Germline V lookup: CDR1 GTSNPN, CDR2 SVGIG (reference sequence). Trimming shortened V by 1 base and J by 6 bases, and 13 bases separated the two germline ends. The CDR3 has 14 residues. The CDR3 here is CAWSEGEGVNEQFF. In nucleotides, the CDR3 is TGTGCCTGGAGTGAGGGGGAGGGGGTCAATGAGCAGTTCTTC. Full variable domain (rest looked up from reference TRBV30 and TRBJ2-1): SQTIHQWPATLVQPVGSPLSLECTVEGTSNPNLYWYRQAAGRGLQLLFYSVGIGQISSEVPQNLSASRPQDRQFILSSKKLLLSDSGFYLCAWSEGEGVNEQFFGPGTRLTVL.

The chain carries TRBV10-2 and TRBJ2-1, with TRBD2 as a possible D gene (6 bases). The V end was cut by 2 bases, the J end by 15 bases, with 11 bases between. The length of the CDR3 is 11 residues. Germline V gene data show CDR1 as WSHSY and CDR2 as SAAADI. The CDR3 protein is CASSEVGGPFF. The CDR3 DNA follows: TGCGCCAGCAGTGAGGTGGGGGGACCGTTCTTC.

This clone was recorded once. The chain combines TRBV5-1 with TRBJ2-2, with no clear D. Trimming cost V 2 bases and J 7 bases, with 12 bases left between them. The CDR3 is 14 amino acids. CDR1 and CDR2 from the germline V gene are SGHRS and YFSETQ. This CDR3 is CASSFMEFVGELFF. The CDR3 nucleotides read TGCGCCAGCAGCTTCATGGAGTTCGTCGGGGAGCTGTTTTTT.

The rearrangement joins TRBV5-1 to TRBJ2-5; possible D gene TRBD1, 6 bases. The CDR3 loop spans 14 amino acids. Germline values: CDR1 SGHRS, CDR2 YFSETQ. The germline V and J ends were trimmed by 0 bases and 4 bases, with 10 bases remaining between them. The CDR3 bases are TGCGCCAGCAGCTTGGGAGGGGGAAGAGAGACCCAGTACTTC. The encoded protein is CASSLGGGRETQYF.

This sequence joins TRBV12-3 or TRBV12-4 and TRBJ2-7, with 7 bases matching TRBD1. There are 13 residues in the CDR3. V dropped 6 bases and J dropped 2; count of bases not matched to a gene: 4. CDR3 sequence: CASRPGQAYEQYF. For the CDR3, the DNA is TGTGCCAGCAGACCTGGACAGGCCTACGAGCAGTACTTC.

This clone was found once. The chain links TRBV28 to TRBJ1-2, with 7 bases fitting TRBD1. Germline trimming cut 6 bases from V and 3 bases from J; bases unmatched to any gene: 4. The CDR3 runs 13 residues. In germline, CDR1 is MDHEN, CDR2 SYDVKM. DNA of the CDR3: TGTGCCAGCAGCCTACAGGGGTACTATGGCTACACCTTC. Its translation: CASSLQGYYGYTF.

The CDR3 is CASSFVLARQETQYF. As DNA, the CDR3 is TGTGCCAGCAGCTTCGTACTAGCCAGACAAGAGACCCAGTACTTC. The chain links TRBV5-5 to TRBJ2-5; D is perhaps TRBD2 (6 bases). The germline V gene has CDR1 SGHKS and CDR2 YYEKEE (reference sequence). The CDR3 loop spans 15 amino acids. Trimming shortened V by 2 bases and J by 2 bases, and 13 bases separated the two germline ends. Together with reference TRBV5-5 and TRBJ2-5, the CDR3 gives the full variable domain: DAGVTQSPTHLIKTRGQQVTLRCSPISGHKSVSWYQQVLGQGPQFIFQYYEKEERGRGNFPDRFSARQFPNYSSELNVNALLLGDSALYLCASSFVLARQETQYFGPGTRLLVL.

The genes are TRBV7-8 and TRBJ2-7; the D gene is possibly TRBD2 (6 bases). CDR1 SGHVS and CDR2 FQNEAQ come from the germline V gene. V was clipped by 2 bases and J by 7 bases, with 12 bases between them. The CDR3 has 13 residues. The CDR3 here is CASSLSGVWEQYF. For the CDR3, the DNA is TGTGCCAGCAGCTTATCGGGGGTCTGGGAGCAGTACTTC.

This clone qualifies as medium-sized (0.01 to 0.1%). J is TRBJ2-7 and V is TRBV5-1; 9 bases map to TRBD2. The CDR3 consists of 16 residues. The J segment lost 4 bases and the V segment lost 4 bases, leaving 12 bases of the junction unmatched. Germline CDR1 reads SGHRS; CDR2 reads YFSETQ. CDR3 sequence reads: CASSKEGAGGIYEQYF. CDR3 nucleotide sequence: TGCGCCAGCAGCAAGGAGGGTGCGGGAGGGATTTACGAGCAGTACTTC.

The rearrangement uses TRBV28 and TRBJ1-5; the D gene is possibly TRBD1 (5 bases). Trimming stripped 8 bases from V and 2 bases from J, with 22 bases between. Germline CDR1 is MDHEN and CDR2 is SYDVKM. The CDR3 is 17 residues long. The CDR3 coding sequence is TGTGCCAGCCACACCGAAGGGGCGGCAGGGCGCAATCAGCCCCAGCATTTT. Its protein product is CASHTEGAAGRNQPQHF.

The chain uses TRBV29-1 and TRBJ2-1; 7 bases are a match to TRBD2. The length of the CDR3 is 18 residues. Looked up from germline, CDR1 is SQVTM and CDR2 is ANQGSEA. V was clipped by 2 bases and J by 3 bases; unmatched bases: 16. CDR3 residues: CSVERSLTLASYYNEQFF. CDR3 in DNA: TGCAGCGTTGAAAGGTCTCTAACACTAGCGAGCTACTACAATGAGCAGTTCTTC.

The chain uses TRBV11-2 and TRBJ1-1, with unresolved D. This CDR3 is 15 amino acids long. Germline CDR1 reads SGHAT; CDR2 reads FQNNGV. Trimming pared 0 bases from V and 1 base from J, leaving 9 bases between. In DNA, the CDR3 is TGTGCCAGCAGCTTAGAAAGTGGAGGGAACACTGAAGCTTTCTTT. Translated, it gives CASSLESGGNTEAFF. Full variable domain (missing parts from reference TRBV11-2 and TRBJ1-1): EAGVAQSPRYKIIEKRQSVAFWCNPISGHATLYWYQQILGQGPKLLIQFQNNGVVDDSQLPKDRFSAERLKGVDSTLKIQPAKLEDSAVYLCASSLESGGNTEAFFGQGTRLTVV.

The chain uses TRBV5-1 and TRBJ2-1; weak D call: TRBD2 (5 bases). Germline V gene sequence: CDR1 SGHRS, CDR2 YFSETQ. Trimming left V 2 bases short and J 7 bases short, with 19 bases between. This CDR3 has 16 residues. This CDR3 reads CASSFLPGSGKNEQFF. For the CDR3, the DNA is TGCGCCAGCAGCTTCCTTCCGGGAAGTGGTAAGAATGAGCAGTTCTTC. Full variable domain (missing parts from reference TRBV5-1 and TRBJ2-1): KAGVTQTPRYLIKTRGQQVTLSCSPISGHRSVSWYQQTPGQGLQFLFEYFSETQRNKGNFPGRFSGRQFSNSRSEMNVSTLELGDSALYLCASSFLPGSGKNEQFFGPGTRLTVL.

The chain links TRBV24-1 to TRBJ1-6; a possible D gene is TRBD1 (6 bases). Germline lookup yields CDR1 KGHDR and CDR2 SFDVKD. Trimming stripped 4 bases from V and 10 bases from J, with 13 bases between. CDR3 length: 14 residues. In nucleotides, the CDR3 is TGTGCCACCAGTGAACCACAGGGAAAATCACCCCTCCACTTT. Translated, it gives CATSEPQGKSPLHF.

In its sample, this clone was seen once. V gene TRBV11-1 combines with J gene TRBJ2-1; D is perhaps TRBD2 (6 bases). V was shortened by 4 bases and J by 6 bases, with 10 bases between the two germline ends. The CDR3 sequence is 13 residues long. The germline V gene encodes CDR1 SGHAT and CDR2 FQDESV (reference sequence). CDR3 loop: CASSSEGTNEQFF. As DNA, the CDR3 is TGTGCCAGCAGCTCGGAGGGGACCAATGAGCAGTTCTTC.

This chain connects TRBV2 to TRBJ2-2; D might be TRBD1 (5 bases). Trimming took off 3 bases at V and 4 bases at J, with 9 bases between the two ends. Germline loops: CDR1 SNHLY, CDR2 FYNNEI. The CDR3 covers 14 residues. The CDR3 protein is CASSDLGATGELFF. DNA of the CDR3: TGTGCCAGCAGTGATTTAGGGGCCACCGGGGAGCTGTTTTTT. Variable domain in full (rest from reference TRBV2 and TRBJ2-2): EPEVTQTPSHQVTQMGQEVILRCVPISNHLYFYWYRQILGQKVEFLVSFYNNEISEKSEIFDDQFSVERPDGSNFTLKIRSTKLEDSAMYFCASSDLGATGELFFGEGSRLTVL.

The V call is TRBV29-1, the J call TRBJ2-2; 13 bases are a match to TRBD2. V trimming: 6 bases; J trimming: 7 bases; junction bases outside the gene matches: 8. Germline lookup yields CDR1 SQVTM and CDR2 ANQGSEA. The CDR3 contains 15 residues. The CDR3 loop is CSVSGTSGNVGELFF. Here the CDR3 DNA reads TGCAGCGTAAGCGGGACTAGCGGGAATGTCGGGGAGCTGTTTTTT.

The chain employs TRBV7-9 and TRBJ2-1, with TRBD2 as a possible D gene (6 bases). Trimming cost V 6 bases and J 0 bases, with 15 bases left between them. The length of the CDR3 is 16 residues. CDR1 is SEHNR and CDR2 is FQNEAQ in the germline V gene (reference sequence). The CDR3 DNA sequence: TGTGCCAGCAGGGAGGTAGCGGAAAGCTCCTACAATGAGCAGTTCTTC. It specifies CASREVAESSYNEQFF.

The chain has TRBV21-1 and TRBJ2-7; TRBD2 is the table's D call, not checked against the DNA. TRBV21-1 is designated a pseudogene. The CDR3 covers 17 residues. CDR3 in amino acids: CASSKVWRDLPTYEQYF. The CDR3 nucleotides are TGTGCCAGCAGCAAGGTTTGGCGGGACCTCCCGACCTACGAGCAGTACTTC.

The chain has TRBV19 and TRBJ1-5; 8 bases line up with TRBD1. This CDR3 has 15 residues. Germline CDR1 reads LNHDA; CDR2 reads SQIVND (reference sequence). V dropped 8 bases and J dropped 2; count of bases not matched to a gene: 8. CDR3 amino acids: CASAPGQARNQPQHF. The CDR3 DNA follows: TGTGCCAGTGCACCGGGACAGGCCCGCAATCAGCCCCAGCATTTT. The full variable domain, rest sourced from reference TRBV19 and TRBJ1-5, is DGGITQSPKYLFRKEGQNVTLSCEQNLNHDAMYWYRQDPGQGLRLIYYSQIVNDFQKGDIAEGYSVSREKKESFPLTVTSAQKNPTAFYLCASAPGQARNQPQHFGDGTRLSIL.

J is TRBJ2-1 and V is TRBV27, with TRBD2 matching 7 bases. Germline V gene sequence: CDR1 MNHEY, CDR2 SMNVEV (reference sequence). Trimming removed 4 bases from V and 2 bases from J; junction bases left unmatched: 8. The CDR3 is 16 amino acids. CDR3 bases: TGTGCCAGCAGTTCTCTAGCGGAGTCTGCCTACAATGAGCAGTTCTTC. This codes for CASSSLAESAYNEQFF.

The chain has TRBV3-1 (or the pseudogene TRBV3-2) and TRBJ2-4; no clear D. Per the germline V gene, CDR1 is LGHDT and CDR2 is YNNKEL (reference sequence). This CDR3 region has 15 residues. The ends were cut back, 0 bases at V and 0 bases at J, with 6 bases in the middle. The DNA for the CDR3 is TGTGCCAGCAGCCAAGAGCACATAGCCAAAAACATTCAGTACTTC. This codes for CASSQEHIAKNIQYF.

The V call is TRBV5-5, the J call TRBJ2-3; 11 bases match TRBD2. The CDR3 sequence is 17 residues long. The germline V gene encodes CDR1 SGHKS and CDR2 YYEKEE (reference sequence). V lost 0 bases to trimming and J lost 3 bases; unmatched junction nucleotides: 6. CDR3 nucleotides: TGTGCCAGCAGCTTGGAACCGACTAGCGGGATAACAGATACGCAGTATTTT. It yields the protein CASSLEPTSGITDTQYF.

The genes are TRBV7-8 and TRBJ2-4; 7 positions agree with TRBD1. Germline V lookup: CDR1 SGHVS, CDR2 FQNEAQ. This CDR3 has 15 residues. The V and J ends lost 5 bases and 0 bases, in that order; junction bases with no gene match: 4. CDR3 sequence: CASSVDRLAKNIQYF. CDR3 nucleotides: TGTGCCAGCAGCGTGGACAGGCTAGCCAAAAACATTCAGTACTTC.

The rearrangement uses TRBV19 and TRBJ1-6, with TRBD1 identical over 11 bases. The CDR3 length is 16 residues. The germline V gene has CDR1 LNHDA and CDR2 SQIVND (reference sequence). With 4 bases clipped from V and 4 bases from J, the junction kept 3 bases outside the gene matches. Here the CDR3 reads CASSRRDRGYNSPLHF. DNA for the CDR3: TGTGCCAGTAGTAGGCGGGACAGGGGGTATAATTCACCCCTCCACTTT.